Presented here are 26 T cell receptor beta chains from one specimen sequenced in a study of PD-L1 blockade in urothelial cancer. Profiling relied on immunoSEQ multiplex PCR, and the TCRdb table lists in-frame clones only, not all of them. The table shows about 85,000 clones, with roughly 84% occurring only once. Indicated time point: pretreatment peripheral blood. The sample consisted of PBMCs, taken around atezolizumab (anti-PD-L1) treatment. Source of these receptors: a man aged 55 to 69 with urothelial cancer.

The CDR3 coding sequence is TGTGCCAGCAGCGTTAGTCCCCAGGGACAATACGAGCAGTACTTC. Protein sequence: CASSVSPQGQYEQYF. The chain links TRBV9 to TRBJ2-7; D possibly corresponds to TRBD1 (6 bases). This CDR3 comprises 15 residues. Trimming removed 2 bases at V and 4 bases at J, with 16 bases between. Germline V gene lookup returns CDR1 SGDLS and CDR2 YYNGEE. Full variable domain (rest looked up from reference TRBV9 and TRBJ2-7): DSGVTQTPKHLITATGQRVTLRCSPRSGDLSVYWYQQSLDQGLQFLIQYYNGEERAKGNILERFSAQQFPDLHSELNLSSLELGDSALYFCASSVSPQGQYEQYFGPGTRLTVT.

The J gene is TRBJ1-2, the V gene TRBV11-2; 9 bases align to TRBD1. The CDR3 loop spans 17 amino acids. V dropped 5 bases and J dropped 0; count of bases not matched to a gene: 10. CDR1 and CDR2 (germline): SGHAT, FQNNGV. The CDR3 DNA reads TGTGCCAGCAGCCATAACACACAGGGGGCGGCTAACTATGGCTACACCTTC. Translating gives CASSHNTQGAANYGYTF.

The V gene is TRBV18, the J gene TRBJ1-5; a possible D gene is TRBD1 (5 bases). This CDR3 is 16 amino acids long. Looked up from germline, CDR1 is KGHSH and CDR2 is LQKENI. V dropped 5 bases and J dropped 0 bases, with 14 bases sitting between them. This CDR3 is CASSLRQTHSNQPQHF. DNA for the CDR3: TGTGCCAGCTCATTAAGACAGACACATAGCAATCAGCCCCAGCATTTT.

This chain joins TRBV18 and TRBJ1-1; possible D gene TRBD1, 6 bases. V was pared by 1 base and J by 1 base, with 13 bases between. The CDR3 loop spans 16 amino acids. Germline assignment: CDR1 KGHSH and CDR2 LQKENI. CDR3 DNA sequence: TGTGCCAGCTCACCACGGGTCGGACAGTCGAACACTGAAGCTTTCTTT. This gives the protein CASSPRVGQSNTEAFF.

The gene calls are TRBV11-2 and TRBJ1-2; 8 bases map to TRBD1. The CDR3 has 14 residues. Trimming took 5 bases from V and 4 from J; bases not matched to a gene: 6. Germline CDR1 SGHAT, CDR2 FQNNGV. CDR3 sequence (DNA): TGTGCCAGCAGCCCGTCAGGACAGGGCTATGGCTACACCTTC. Translated, it gives CASSPSGQGYGYTF.

V and J are TRBV7-9 and TRBJ2-7; maybe TRBD1 (6 bases). The CDR3 runs to 14 residues. Trimming took 3 bases from V and 1 from J, leaving 10 bases between them. Germline V gene data show CDR1 as SEHNR and CDR2 as FQNEAQ (reference sequence). CDR3 nucleotides: TGTGCCAGCAGCTTCACAGGGAGATCCTACGAGCAGTACTTC. Its translation is CASSFTGRSYEQYF.

A single count supports this clone. This chain links TRBV7-9 with TRBJ2-5, with no clear D. Germline CDR1 reads SEHNR; CDR2 reads FQNEAQ (reference sequence). The V end lost 6 bases, the J end lost 5 bases, and 7 bases lay between the germline ends. This CDR3 has 11 amino acids. The CDR3 protein is CASRIIETQYF. CDR3 bases: TGTGCCAGCAGAATTATCGAGACCCAGTACTTC.

The chain combines TRBV2 with TRBJ1-5, with 9 bases identical to TRBD1. CDR1 is SNHLY and CDR2 is FYNNEI in the germline V gene. V shed 9 bases, J shed 2 bases, and the junction held 5 bases outside the gene matches. CDR3 length: 14 residues. The CDR3 region has the DNA TGTGCCAGTGGAAACAGGGGGCGCAATCAGCCCCAGCATTTT. Protein product: CASGNRGRNQPQHF.

The chain couples TRBV28 to TRBJ1-1; TRBD1 agrees at 7 bases. In germline, CDR1 is MDHEN, CDR2 SYDVKM. The CDR3 totals 16 residues. V was clipped by 8 bases and J by 0 bases; unmatched bases: 12. CDR3 sequence: CASPGTEPFVNTEAFF. CDR3 bases: TGTGCCAGCCCGGGGACAGAGCCTTTCGTGAACACTGAAGCTTTCTTT.

The chain combines TRBV4-1 with TRBJ2-7; 7 bases line up with TRBD1. The CDR3 sequence is 14 residues long. The V and J ends lost 1 base and 5 bases, in that order; junction bases with no gene match: 5. CDR1 and CDR2 (germline): MGHRA, YSYEKL. CDR3 residues: CASSQGQGGDEQYF. CDR3 sequence (DNA): TGCGCCAGCAGCCAAGGACAGGGTGGTGACGAGCAGTACTTC.

Regarding this clone: Other nucleotide sequences in the sample specify the same CDR3. This sequence joins TRBV5-1 and TRBJ2-7; weak D call: TRBD2 (6 bases). CDR3 length: 14 residues. V was shortened by 2 bases and J by 3 bases, with 12 bases between the two germline ends. Germline V gene sequence: CDR1 SGHRS, CDR2 YFSETQ. CDR3 bases: TGCGCCAGCAGCTTATCAGGACTAAACTACGAGCAGTACTTC. It is translated as CASSLSGLNYEQYF.

The V and J genes are TRBV30 and TRBJ2-6, with D unresolved. Germline V gene lookup returns CDR1 GTSNPN and CDR2 SVGIG (reference sequence). V lost 4 bases to trimming and J lost 2 bases, with 12 bases between them. This CDR3 has 15 amino acids. The DNA of the CDR3 is TGTGCCTGGACGGAACAAGGAGCTGGGGCCAACGTCCTGACTTTC. This sequence encodes CAWTEQGAGANVLTF.

This chain connects TRBV28 to TRBJ2-7; D uncertain. The CDR3 runs 13 residues. Germline V gene sequence: CDR1 MDHEN, CDR2 SYDVKM. V shed 4 bases and J shed 3 bases, with 10 bases lying between them. Written as DNA, the CDR3 is TGTGCCAGCAGTTGGGCTTTATACTACGAGCAGTACTTC. Amino acid sequence: CASSWALYYEQYF.

CDR3 sequence: CASSVLTSGYEQYF. The CDR3 nucleotides are TGTGCCAGTAGTGTGCTGACTAGCGGCTACGAGCAGTACTTC. The chain combines TRBV19 with TRBJ2-7; 9 nucleotides align to TRBD2. The junction had 5 bases not matched to a gene; V was cut back by 5 bases and J by 3 bases. Germline V gene sequence: CDR1 LNHDA, CDR2 SQIVND (reference sequence). This CDR3 spans 14 amino acids.

The chain carries TRBV14 and TRBJ2-2; D is undetermined. Trimming left V 0 bases short and J 1 base short, with 3 bases between. CDR3 length equals 14 residues. Germline V lookup: CDR1 SGHDN, CDR2 FVKESK. CDR3 amino acids: CASSQDWNTGELFF. As DNA, the CDR3 is TGTGCCAGCAGCCAAGACTGGAACACCGGGGAGCTGTTTTTT.

This sequence joins TRBV7-9 and TRBJ1-2; D remains ambiguous. The germline V gene encodes CDR1 SEHNR and CDR2 FQNEAQ (reference sequence). With 4 bases removed from V and 7 bases from J, the gap between germline ends came to 16 bases. The CDR3 has 14 amino acids. The CDR3 sequence: CASSSLQRSVGYTF. CDR3 nucleotides: TGTGCCAGCAGCTCGCTACAGCGGTCGGTTGGCTACACCTTC.

This chain joins TRBV11-2 and TRBJ1-4; D ambiguous. Deletions cut 3 bases from V and 5 bases from J, with 16 bases between. Germline CDR1 SGHAT, CDR2 FQNNGV. The CDR3 runs 16 residues. In DNA form, the CDR3 reads TGTGCCAGCAGCTTGATCCGGCCGACTCGGAATGAAAAACTGTTTTTT. Amino acid sequence: CASSLIRPTRNEKLFF.

This rearrangement joins TRBV9 to TRBJ2-7, with D possibly matching TRBD1 (5 bases). CDR3 length: 14 amino acids. With 0 bases removed from V and 7 bases from J, the gap between germline ends came to 14 bases. Germline V lookup: CDR1 SGDLS, CDR2 YYNGEE. CDR3 in DNA: TGTGCCAGCAGCGTAGATGGCAGGGTGGGGGAGCAGTACTTC. Translated, it gives CASSVDGRVGEQYF.

The chain uses TRBV6-1 and TRBJ1-1; tentative D call: TRBD1 (5 bases). The CDR3 length is 13 residues. CDR1 is MNHNS, CDR2 SASEGT, per germline. Trimming left V 6 bases short and J 5 bases short, with 13 bases between. CDR3 residues: CASRSGVGTEAFF. The CDR3 DNA sequence: TGTGCCAGCAGGTCGGGGGTGGGGACTGAAGCTTTCTTT.

The genes are TRBV19 and TRBJ1-4; unclear D gene. Germline V gene lookup returns CDR1 LNHDA and CDR2 SQIVND (reference sequence). The length of the CDR3 is 13 residues. V was trimmed by 0 bases and J by 8 bases, leaving 7 bases between them. DNA for the CDR3: TGTGCCAGTAGTATAGAGGTCGAGGAAAAACTGTTTTTT. Amino acid sequence: CASSIEVEEKLFF.

The chain recombines TRBV5-1 with TRBJ2-5; 10 nucleotides align to TRBD2. The CDR3 has 17 amino acids. Trimming cost V 0 bases and J 5 bases; bases outside gene matches: 10. The germline V gene encodes CDR1 SGHRS and CDR2 YFSETQ. CDR3 DNA sequence: TGCGCCAGCAGCTTGGGGGTTTTCAGCGGGAGGGATGAGACCCAGTACTTC. Amino acids: CASSLGVFSGRDETQYF.

V is TRBV28 and J is TRBJ2-7; TRBD1 aligns across 7 bases. Trimming cost V 10 bases and J 3 bases; bases outside gene matches: 3. The CDR3 is 11 residues long. CDR1 and CDR2 from the germline V gene are MDHEN and SYDVKM. The chain's CDR3 is CATTGVYEQYF. As DNA, the CDR3 is TGTGCCACAACAGGGGTCTACGAGCAGTACTTC.

The chain recombines TRBV4-1 with TRBJ2-3; no definite D call. Germline V CDR1 and CDR2: MGHRA, YSYEKL. The CDR3 contains 12 residues. V was pared by 1 base and J by 3 bases, with 2 bases between. The CDR3 DNA reads as TGCGCCAGCAGCCAAGCAACAGATACGCAGTATTTT. Translating it yields CASSQATDTQYF.

V usage is TRBV6-1 and J usage is TRBJ1-5; D is unresolved. Trimming shortened V by 3 bases and J by 0 bases, and 3 bases separated the two germline ends. The CDR3 totals 13 residues. Per germline, CDR1 MNHNS and CDR2 SASEGT. The CDR3 DNA follows: TGTGCCAGCAGTGACTATAGCAATCAGCCCCAGCATTTT. It yields the protein CASSDYSNQPQHF.

The V gene is TRBV11-2, the J gene TRBJ1-3; D is possibly TRBD1 (6 bases). Trimming shortened V by 0 bases and J by 0 bases, and 12 bases separated the two germline ends. The CDR3 has 17 residues. From germline, CDR1 is SGHAT and CDR2 FQNNGV. The DNA of the CDR3 is TGTGCCAGCAGCTTAGATTATTACAGGGCCTCTGGAAACACCATATATTTT. Protein product: CASSLDYYRASGNTIYF.

The chain uses TRBV5-8 and TRBJ2-7, with D possibly TRBD1 on 6 matching bases. This CDR3 comprises 13 residues. The germline gives CDR1 SGHTS, CDR2 YDEGEE. The V and J ends lost 1 base and 5 bases respectively, with 10 bases between them. The CDR3 nucleotides read TGTGCCAGCAGCTTGACAGGGATCCACGAGCAGTACTTC. Protein product: CASSLTGIHEQYF.